These 5 T cell receptor beta chains were all obtained from the same sample, sequenced in a study of CD4 and CD8 cells across lung adenocarcinoma regions. TCRdb recomputed calls from the PCR reads with MiXCR, one row per CDR3 protein. This table has just over 20,000 distinct CDR3 sequences, roughly half appearing once. Sequencing was performed on CD8+ T cells from the center of a lung tumor. All receptors derive from a female donor with lung adenocarcinoma. The CD4 and CD8 labels of this study may be unreliable.

This clonotype has at least ten counts. This chain uses TRBV7-9 with TRBJ2-1, with TRBD2 matching 8 bases. This CDR3 is 15 amino acids long. Looked up from germline, CDR1 is SEHNR and CDR2 is FQNEAQ (reference sequence). V lost 5 bases, J lost 6 bases, and 9 bases stayed unmatched. The CDR3 DNA reads TGTGCCAGCAGCGATCCGGGACTAGTCGGCAATGAGCAGTTCTTC. Translating gives CASSDPGLVGNEQFF.

Note on this clonotype: A junction boundary mismatches the germline segment, possibly from a read error. CDR3 amino acids: CASGGHGDRAQEIQYF. DNA of the CDR3: TGTGCCAGCGGGGGGCACGGGGACCGGGCCCAAGAGATCCAGTACTTC. This rearrangement joins TRBV6-1 to TRBJ2-5, with D perhaps matching TRBD1 or TRBD2 (6 bases each). Germline CDR1 MNHNS, CDR2 SASEGT. CDR3 length: 16 residues.

The CDR3 nucleotides are TGTGCCAGCAGCTACAGGGCCCAAAGCACAGATACGCAGTATTTT. Residues: CASSYRAQSTDTQYF. V and J are TRBV7-3 and TRBJ2-3, with D perhaps matching TRBD1 (6 bases). CDR1 SGHTA and CDR2 FQGTGA come from the germline V gene. The CDR3 has 15 amino acids. The germline V and J ends were trimmed by 4 bases and 0 bases, with 11 bases remaining between them.

Remarks on this clonotype: A much larger clone is a single base away; this may be a read error. The chain is built from TRBV6-1 and TRBJ2-1; tentatively, D is TRBD2 (5 bases). Judging by the DNA end, TRBJ2-7 fits better; the J call may be wrong. The CDR3 runs 12 residues. Germline lookup yields CDR1 MNHNS and CDR2 SASEGT. CDR3 sequence (DNA): TGTGCCAGCAGTGAAACTCGGGAAGAGCAGTACTTC. Translated: CASSETREEQYF.

The chain combines TRBV4-1 with TRBJ1-6, with 7 positions matching TRBD1. Germline values: CDR1 MGHRA, CDR2 YSYEKL. V shed 4 bases and J 7 bases; nucleotides not matched to a gene: 7. The CDR3 is made up of 15 amino acids. The CDR3 bases are TGCGCCAGCAGCCCCCCCACAGGGGAAAATTCACCCCTCCACTTT. It encodes CASSPPTGENSPLHF.